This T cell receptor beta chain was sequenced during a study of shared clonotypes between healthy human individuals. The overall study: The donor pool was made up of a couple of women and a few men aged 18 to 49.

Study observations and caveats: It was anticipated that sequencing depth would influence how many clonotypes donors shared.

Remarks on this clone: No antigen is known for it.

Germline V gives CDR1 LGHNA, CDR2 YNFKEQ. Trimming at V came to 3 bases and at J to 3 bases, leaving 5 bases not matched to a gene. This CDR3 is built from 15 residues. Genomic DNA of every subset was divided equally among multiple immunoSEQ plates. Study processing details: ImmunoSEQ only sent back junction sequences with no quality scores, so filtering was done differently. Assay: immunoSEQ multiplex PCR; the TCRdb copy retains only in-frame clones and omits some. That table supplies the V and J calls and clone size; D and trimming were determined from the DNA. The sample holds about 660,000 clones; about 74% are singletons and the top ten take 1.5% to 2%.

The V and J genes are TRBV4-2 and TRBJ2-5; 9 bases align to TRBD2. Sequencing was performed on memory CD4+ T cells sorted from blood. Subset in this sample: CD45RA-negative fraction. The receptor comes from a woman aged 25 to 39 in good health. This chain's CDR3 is CASSQNSGGKETQYF. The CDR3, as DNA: TGTGCCAGCAGCCAGAATAGCGGGGGAAAAGAGACCCAGTACTTC.